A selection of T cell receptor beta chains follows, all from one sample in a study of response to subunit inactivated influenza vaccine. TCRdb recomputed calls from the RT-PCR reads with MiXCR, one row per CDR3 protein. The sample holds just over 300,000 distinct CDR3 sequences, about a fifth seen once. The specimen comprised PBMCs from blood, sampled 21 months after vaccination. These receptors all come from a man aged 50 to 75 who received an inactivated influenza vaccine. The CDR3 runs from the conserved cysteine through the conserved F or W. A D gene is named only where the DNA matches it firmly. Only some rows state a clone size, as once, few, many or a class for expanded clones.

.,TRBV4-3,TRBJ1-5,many,CASSPFQGSSQPQHF,TGCGCCAGCAGCCCCTTCCAAGGTAGCAGTCAGCCCCAGCATTTT
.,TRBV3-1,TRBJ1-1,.,CASSSSPNTEAFF,TGTGCCAGCAGTTCATCACCGAACACTGAAGCTTTCTTT
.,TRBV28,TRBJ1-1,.,CASKMTANTEAFF,TGTGCCAGCAAAATGACAGCGAACACTGAAGCTTTCTTT
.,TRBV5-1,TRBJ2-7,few,CASSPVGLSYEQYF,TGCGCCAGCAGCCCGGTAGGTTTATCCTACGAGCAGTACTTC
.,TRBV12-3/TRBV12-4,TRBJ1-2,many,CASSRQSYYGYTF,TGTGCCAGCAGTCGACAGAGCTACTATGGCTACACCTTC
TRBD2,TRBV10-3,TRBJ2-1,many,CAISESKGLAGDRYNEQFF,TGTGCCATCAGTGAGTCGAAGGGACTAGCGGGAGACCGATACAATGAGCAGTTCTTC
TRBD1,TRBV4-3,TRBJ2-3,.,CASSEIWDRDTDTQYF,TGCGCCAGCAGCGAAATCTGGGACAGGGACACAGATACGCAGTATTTT
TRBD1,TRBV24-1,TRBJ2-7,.,CATSDPRRQGDEQYF,TGTGCCACCAGTGATCCCCGAAGACAGGGAGACGAGCAGTACTTC
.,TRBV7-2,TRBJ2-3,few,CASSRDSSVTDTQYF,TGTGCCAGCAGCCGGGACTCTTCGGTCACAGATACGCAGTATTTT
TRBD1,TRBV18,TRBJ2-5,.,CASSPSRQGVQETQYF,TGTGCCAGCTCACCATCGCGACAGGGGGTCCAAGAGACCCAGTACTTC
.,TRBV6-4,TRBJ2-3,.,CASSDSSIVDTQYF,TGTGCCAGCAGTGACTCGAGTATTGTAGATACGCAGTATTTT
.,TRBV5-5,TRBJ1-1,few,CASSETGRYEAFF,TGTGCCAGCAGCGAGACAGGACGATACGAAGCTTTCTTT
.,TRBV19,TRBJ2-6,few,CASRVRAGANVLTF,TGTGCCAGTAGGGTCAGGGCTGGGGCCAACGTCCTGACTTTC
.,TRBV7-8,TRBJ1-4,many,CASSLQAYQGLFF,TGTGCCAGCAGCCTCCAGGCTTACCAGGGGCTGTTTTTT
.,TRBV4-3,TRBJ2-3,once,CASSQLTAGTDTQYF,TGCGCCAGCAGCCAGCTAACAGCTGGCACAGATACGCAGTATTTT
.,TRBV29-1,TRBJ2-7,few,CSVAQGSGYEQYF,TGCAGCGTAGCACAGGGCTCGGGGTACGAGCAGTACTTC
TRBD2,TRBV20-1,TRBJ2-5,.,CSARAPNSGGKETQYF,TGCAGTGCTAGAGCTCCAAATAGCGGGGGGAAAGAGACCCAGTACTTC
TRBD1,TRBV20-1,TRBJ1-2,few,CSPNRGRSPGYTF,TGCAGTCCAAACAGGGGGCGATCGCCTGGCTACACCTTC
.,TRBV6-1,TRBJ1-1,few,CASSEGWSTEAFF,TGTGCCAGCAGTGAGGGCTGGAGCACTGAAGCTTTCTTT
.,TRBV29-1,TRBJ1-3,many,CSVSRDTSGNTIYF,TGCAGCGTCTCCCGGGACACCTCTGGAAACACCATATATTTT
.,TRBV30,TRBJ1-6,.,CAHMRGGYNSPLHF,TGTGCCCATATGCGGGGGGGTTATAATTCACCCCTCCACTTT
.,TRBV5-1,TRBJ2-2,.,CASRETVTGELFF,TGCGCCAGCAGAGAGACAGTCACCGGGGAGCTGTTTTTT
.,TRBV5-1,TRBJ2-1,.,CASSLLGGSYEQFF,TGCGCCAGCAGCCTGTTGGGTGGGAGCTATGAGCAGTTCTTC
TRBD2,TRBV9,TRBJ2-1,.,CASSAGLAGVDEQFF,TGTGCCAGCAGCGCCGGACTAGCGGGAGTGGATGAGCAGTTCTTC
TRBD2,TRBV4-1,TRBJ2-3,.,CASSQSGLAGGTDAQYF,TGCGCCAGCAGCCAATCCGGACTAGCGGGGGGCACAGATGCGCAGTATTTT
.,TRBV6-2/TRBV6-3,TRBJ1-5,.,CASGLTRLQPQHF,TGTGCCAGCGGCTTAACAAGGCTTCAGCCCCAGCATTTT